This TCR beta chain was captured by sequencing in a study of CD8+ T cells in alopecia areata. Background on the study: It was 6 to 18 months of tofacitinib, and then there were 6 months off drug. Findings of the study overall: Normal scalp had lower clonality than lesional scalp, with alopecia totalis/universalis lesions showing this most strongly. Besides other cells, scalp samples also yield sequences of resident alphabeta T cells from normal skin.

CDR3 length equals 15 residues. Germline CDR1 and CDR2: SQVTM and ANQGSEA. Trimming took off 4 bases at V and 1 base at J, with 14 bases between the two ends. Investigators isolated RNA and reverse transcribed it into cDNA to act as the sequencing template. Clones were read by immunoSEQ multiplex PCR, and TCRdb kept only the in-frame ones, dropping some. This table holds about 200,000 clones, about 50% found once. As for this clone: The antigen is undetermined.

Treatment indicated: oral pan-JAK inhibitor, 5-10 mg twice daily. Those with alopecia areata gave lesional scalp punch biopsies and peripheral blood. The rearrangement joins TRBV29-1 to TRBJ1-3, with unresolved D. Sequenced material: CD4+ T cells sorted from blood, taken at week 4, from a patient treated with tofacitinib. This TCR was recovered from a human donor with alopecia areata. Here the CDR3 DNA reads TGCAGCGTTGGGTACCAATCCACATCTGGAAACACCATATATTTT. Protein sequence: CSVGYQSTSGNTIYF.